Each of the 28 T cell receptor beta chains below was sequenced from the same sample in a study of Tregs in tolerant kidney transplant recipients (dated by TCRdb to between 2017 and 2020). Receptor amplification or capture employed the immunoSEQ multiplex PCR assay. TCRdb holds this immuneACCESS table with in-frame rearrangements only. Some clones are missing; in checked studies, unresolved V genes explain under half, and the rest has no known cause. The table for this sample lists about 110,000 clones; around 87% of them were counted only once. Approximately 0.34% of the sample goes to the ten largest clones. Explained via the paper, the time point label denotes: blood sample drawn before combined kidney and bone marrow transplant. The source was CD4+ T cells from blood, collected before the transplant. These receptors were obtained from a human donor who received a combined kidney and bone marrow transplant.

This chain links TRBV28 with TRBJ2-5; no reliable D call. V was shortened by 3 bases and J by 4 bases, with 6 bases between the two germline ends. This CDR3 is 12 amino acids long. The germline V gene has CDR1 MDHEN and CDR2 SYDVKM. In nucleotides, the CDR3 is TGTGCCAGCAGTTTGAACGGAGAGACCCAGTACTTC. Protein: CASSLNGETQYF. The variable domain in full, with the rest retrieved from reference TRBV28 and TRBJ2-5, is DVKVTQSSRYLVKRTGEKVFLECVQDMDHENMFWYRQDPGLGLRLIYFSYDVKMKEKGDIPEGYSVSREKKERFSLILESASTNQTSMYLCASSLNGETQYFGPGTRLLVL.

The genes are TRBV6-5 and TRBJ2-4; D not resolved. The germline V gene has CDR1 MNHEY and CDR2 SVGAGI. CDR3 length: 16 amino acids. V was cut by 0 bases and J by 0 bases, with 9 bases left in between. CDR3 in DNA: TGTGCCAGCAGTTACTCCGGGTCCCAAGCCAAAAACATTCAGTACTTC. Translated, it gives CASSYSGSQAKNIQYF.

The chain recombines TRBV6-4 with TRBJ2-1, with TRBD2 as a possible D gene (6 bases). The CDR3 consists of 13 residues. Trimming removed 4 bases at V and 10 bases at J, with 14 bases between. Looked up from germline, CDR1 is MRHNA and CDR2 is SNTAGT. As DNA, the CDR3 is TGTGCCAGCAGTGTTGAAGCGGGTATGGAGCAGTTCTTC. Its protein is CASSVEAGMEQFF.

The DNA of the CDR3 is TGTGCCAGCAGCCCTGGACAGTGGGCGGGAGATACGCAGTATTTT. Translating gives CASSPGQWAGDTQYF. The gene calls are TRBV9 and TRBJ2-3, with D tentatively TRBD1 (6 bases). V lost 4 bases, J lost 5 bases, and 17 bases lay in between. Germline CDR1 is SGDLS and CDR2 is YYNGEE. The CDR3 is 15 residues long.

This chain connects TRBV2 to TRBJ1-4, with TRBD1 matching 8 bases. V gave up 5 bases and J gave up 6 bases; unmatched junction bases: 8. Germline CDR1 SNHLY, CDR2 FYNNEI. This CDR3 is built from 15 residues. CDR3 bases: TGTGCCAGCAGTACCCAGGACAGGGCTGATGAAAAACTGTTTTTT. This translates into CASSTQDRADEKLFF.

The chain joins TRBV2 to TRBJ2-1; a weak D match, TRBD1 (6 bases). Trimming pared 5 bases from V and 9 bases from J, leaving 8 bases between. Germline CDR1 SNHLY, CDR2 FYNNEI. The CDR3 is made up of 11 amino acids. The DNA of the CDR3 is TGTGCCAGCAGTTTAGGGGGTGAGCAGTTCTTC. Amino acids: CASSLGGEQFF. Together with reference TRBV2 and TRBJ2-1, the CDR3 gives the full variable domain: EPEVTQTPSHQVTQMGQEVILRCVPISNHLYFYWYRQILGQKVEFLVSFYNNEISEKSEIFDDQFSVERPDGSNFTLKIRSTKLEDSAMYFCASSLGGEQFFGPGTRLTVL.

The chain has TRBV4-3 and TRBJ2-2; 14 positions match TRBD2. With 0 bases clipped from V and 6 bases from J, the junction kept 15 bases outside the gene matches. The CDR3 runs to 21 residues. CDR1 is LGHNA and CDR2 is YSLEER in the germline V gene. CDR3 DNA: TGCGCCAGCAGCCAAGAGGTTCGGTTCGGGACTAGCGGGAGTTTCCCCGGGGAGCTGTTTTTT. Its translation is CASSQEVRFGTSGSFPGELFF.

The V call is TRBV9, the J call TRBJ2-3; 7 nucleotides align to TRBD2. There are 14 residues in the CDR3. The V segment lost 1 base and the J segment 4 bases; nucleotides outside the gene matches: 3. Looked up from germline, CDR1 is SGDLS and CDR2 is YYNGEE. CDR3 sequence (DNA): TGTGCCAGCAGCGTAAGGACTAGGTCAGATACGCAGTATTTT. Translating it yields CASSVRTRSDTQYF. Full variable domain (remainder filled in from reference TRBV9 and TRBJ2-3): DSGVTQTPKHLITATGQRVTLRCSPRSGDLSVYWYQQSLDQGLQFLIQYYNGEERAKGNILERFSAQQFPDLHSELNLSSLELGDSALYFCASSVRTRSDTQYFGPGTRLTVL.

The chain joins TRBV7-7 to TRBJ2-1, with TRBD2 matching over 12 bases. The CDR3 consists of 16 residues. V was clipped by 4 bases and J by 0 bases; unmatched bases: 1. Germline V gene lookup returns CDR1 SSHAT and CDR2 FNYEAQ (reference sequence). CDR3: CASSSSGGASYNEQFF. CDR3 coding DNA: TGTGCCAGCAGCTCTAGCGGGGGGGCCTCCTACAATGAGCAGTTCTTC.

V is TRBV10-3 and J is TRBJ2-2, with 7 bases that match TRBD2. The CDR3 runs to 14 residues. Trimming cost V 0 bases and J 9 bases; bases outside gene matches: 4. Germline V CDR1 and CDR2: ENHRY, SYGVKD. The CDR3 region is CAISESAGPWELFF. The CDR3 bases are TGTGCCATCAGTGAGTCAGCGGGACCATGGGAGCTGTTTTTT.

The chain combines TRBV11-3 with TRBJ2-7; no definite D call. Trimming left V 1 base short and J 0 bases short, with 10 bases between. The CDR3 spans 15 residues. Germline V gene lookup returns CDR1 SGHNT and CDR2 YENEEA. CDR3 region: CASSLGVAGSYEQYF. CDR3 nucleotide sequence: TGTGCCAGCAGCTTAGGGGTTGCAGGCTCCTACGAGCAGTACTTC.

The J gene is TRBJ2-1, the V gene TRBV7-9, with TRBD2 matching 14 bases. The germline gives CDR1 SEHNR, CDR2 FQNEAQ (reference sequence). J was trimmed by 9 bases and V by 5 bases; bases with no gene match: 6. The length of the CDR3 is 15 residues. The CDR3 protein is CASSRGLAGVAEQFF. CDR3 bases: TGTGCCAGCAGCCGGGGACTAGCGGGAGTTGCTGAGCAGTTCTTC.

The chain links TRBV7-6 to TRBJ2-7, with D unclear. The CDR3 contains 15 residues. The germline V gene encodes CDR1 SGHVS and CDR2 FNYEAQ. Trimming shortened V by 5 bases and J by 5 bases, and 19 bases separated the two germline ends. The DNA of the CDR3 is TGTGCCAGCAGCCCCCCGTGGGCAGGTCTGAACGAGCAGTACTTC. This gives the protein CASSPPWAGLNEQYF.

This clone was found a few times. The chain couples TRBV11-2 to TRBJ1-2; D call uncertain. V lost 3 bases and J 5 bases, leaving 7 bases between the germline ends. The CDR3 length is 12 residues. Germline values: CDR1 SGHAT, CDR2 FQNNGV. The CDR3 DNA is TGTGCCAGCAGCTTGGCGGGTTATGGCTACACCTTC. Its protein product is CASSLAGYGYTF.

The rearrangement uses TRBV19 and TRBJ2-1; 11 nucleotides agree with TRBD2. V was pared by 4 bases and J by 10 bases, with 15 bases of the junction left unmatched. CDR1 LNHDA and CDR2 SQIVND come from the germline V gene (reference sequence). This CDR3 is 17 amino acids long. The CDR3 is CASSKPRDSGGAGEQFF. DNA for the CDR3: TGTGCCAGTAGTAAGCCCCGTGATAGCGGGGGGGCCGGGGAGCAGTTCTTC.

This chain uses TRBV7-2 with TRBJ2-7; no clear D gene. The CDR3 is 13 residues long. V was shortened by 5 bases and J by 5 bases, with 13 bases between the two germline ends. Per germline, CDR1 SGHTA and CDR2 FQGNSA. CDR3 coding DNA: TGTGCCAGCAGCCACTCCCCCGCGGACGAGCAGTACTTC. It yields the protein CASSHSPADEQYF.

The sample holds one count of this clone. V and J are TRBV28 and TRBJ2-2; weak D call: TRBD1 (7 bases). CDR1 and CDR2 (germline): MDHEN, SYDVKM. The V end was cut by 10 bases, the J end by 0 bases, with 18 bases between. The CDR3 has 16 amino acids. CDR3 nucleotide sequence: TGTGCCACCACCCAGGGGGGCGCGACGAACACCGGGGAGCTGTTTTTT. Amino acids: CATTQGGATNTGELFF. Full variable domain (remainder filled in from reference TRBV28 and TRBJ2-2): DVKVTQSSRYLVKRTGEKVFLECVQDMDHENMFWYRQDPGLGLRLIYFSYDVKMKEKGDIPEGYSVSREKKERFSLILESASTNQTSMYLCATTQGGATNTGELFFGEGSRLTVL.

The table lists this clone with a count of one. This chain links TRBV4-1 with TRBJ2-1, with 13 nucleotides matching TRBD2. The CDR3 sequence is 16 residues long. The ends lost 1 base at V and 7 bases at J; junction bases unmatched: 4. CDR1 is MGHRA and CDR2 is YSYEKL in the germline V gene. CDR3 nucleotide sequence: TGCGCCAGCAGCCAAGCTACTAGCGGGGGGGCAAATGAGCAGTTCTTC. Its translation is CASSQATSGGANEQFF.

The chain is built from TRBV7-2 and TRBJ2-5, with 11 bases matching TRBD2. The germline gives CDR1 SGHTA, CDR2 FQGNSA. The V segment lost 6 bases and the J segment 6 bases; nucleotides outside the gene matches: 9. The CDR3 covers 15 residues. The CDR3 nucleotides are TGTGCCAGCAGGGAACTAGCGGGAGCGGAAAAGACCCAGTACTTC. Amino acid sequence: CASRELAGAEKTQYF.

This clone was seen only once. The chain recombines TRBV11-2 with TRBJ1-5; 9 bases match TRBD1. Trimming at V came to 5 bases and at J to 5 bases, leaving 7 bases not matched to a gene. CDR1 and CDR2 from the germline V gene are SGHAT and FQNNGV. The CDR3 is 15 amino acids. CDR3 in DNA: TGTGCCAGCAGCCCAGGGACAGGGTGGGATCAGCCCCAGCATTTT. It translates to CASSPGTGWDQPQHF.

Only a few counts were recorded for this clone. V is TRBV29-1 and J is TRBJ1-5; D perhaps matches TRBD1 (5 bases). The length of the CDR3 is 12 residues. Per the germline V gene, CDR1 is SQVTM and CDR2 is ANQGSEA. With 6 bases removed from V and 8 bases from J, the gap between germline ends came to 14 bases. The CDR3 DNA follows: TGCAGCGTGGGGGAGGGGCCGGAGCCCCAGCATTTT. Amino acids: CSVGEGPEPQHF.

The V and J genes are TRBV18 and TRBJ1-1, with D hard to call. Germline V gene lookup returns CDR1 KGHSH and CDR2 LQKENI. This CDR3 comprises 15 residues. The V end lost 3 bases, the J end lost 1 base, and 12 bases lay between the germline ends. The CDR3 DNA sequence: TGTGCCAGCTCACCCGCTGGAGTCCCGAACACTGAAGCTTTCTTT. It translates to CASSPAGVPNTEAFF.

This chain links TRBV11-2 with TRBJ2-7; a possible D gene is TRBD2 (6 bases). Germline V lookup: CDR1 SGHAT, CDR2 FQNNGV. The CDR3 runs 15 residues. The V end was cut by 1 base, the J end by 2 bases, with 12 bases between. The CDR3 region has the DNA TGTGCCAGCAGCTTAGGGGCGGGACTTACCTACGAGCAGTACTTC. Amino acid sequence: CASSLGAGLTYEQYF. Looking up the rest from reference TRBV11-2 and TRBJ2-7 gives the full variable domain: EAGVAQSPRYKIIEKRQSVAFWCNPISGHATLYWYQQILGQGPKLLIQFQNNGVVDDSQLPKDRFSAERLKGVDSTLKIQPAKLEDSAVYLCASSLGAGLTYEQYFGPGTRLTVT.

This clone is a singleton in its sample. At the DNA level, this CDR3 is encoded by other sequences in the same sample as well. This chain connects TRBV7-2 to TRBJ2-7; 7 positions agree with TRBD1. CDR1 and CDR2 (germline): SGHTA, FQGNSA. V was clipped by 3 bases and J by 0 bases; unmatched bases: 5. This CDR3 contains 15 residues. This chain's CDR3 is CASSFDRASSYEQYF. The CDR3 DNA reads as TGTGCCAGCAGCTTCGACAGGGCAAGCTCCTACGAGCAGTACTTC.

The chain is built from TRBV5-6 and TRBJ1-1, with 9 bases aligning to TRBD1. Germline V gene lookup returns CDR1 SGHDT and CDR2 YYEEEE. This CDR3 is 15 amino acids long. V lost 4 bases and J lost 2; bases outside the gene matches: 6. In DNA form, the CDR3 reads TGTGCCAGCAGCCTTGGACAGGGGCTAAACACTGAAGCTTTCTTT. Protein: CASSLGQGLNTEAFF.

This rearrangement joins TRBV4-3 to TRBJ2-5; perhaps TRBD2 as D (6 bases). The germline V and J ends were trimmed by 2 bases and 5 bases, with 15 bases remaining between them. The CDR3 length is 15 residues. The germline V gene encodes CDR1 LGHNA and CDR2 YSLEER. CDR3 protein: CASSQIGGYGETQYF. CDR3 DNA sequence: TGCGCCAGCAGCCAAATCGGGGGTTACGGGGAGACCCAGTACTTC.

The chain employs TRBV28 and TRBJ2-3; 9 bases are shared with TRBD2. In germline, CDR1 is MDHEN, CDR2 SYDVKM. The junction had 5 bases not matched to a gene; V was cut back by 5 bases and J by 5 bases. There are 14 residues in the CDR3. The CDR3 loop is CASSQAGGRDTQYF. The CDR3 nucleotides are TGTGCCAGCAGTCAAGCGGGAGGCCGAGATACGCAGTATTTT.

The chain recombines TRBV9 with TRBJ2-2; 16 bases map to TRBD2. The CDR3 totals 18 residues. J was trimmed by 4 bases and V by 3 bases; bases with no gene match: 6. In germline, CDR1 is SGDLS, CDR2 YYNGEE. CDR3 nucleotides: TGTGCCAGCAGCGCGGGACTAGCGGGGGGGCCGCGCACCGGGGAGCTGTTTTTT. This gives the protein CASSAGLAGGPRTGELFF.